The 5 T cell receptor beta chains reported below all come from one sample, sequenced in a study of cytomegalovirus exposure and HLA in healthy donors. Both 60 Vbeta primers and 13 Jbeta primers went into the PCR. Only in-frame clones appear in the TCRdb table, and some are missing; sequencing was by immunoSEQ multiplex PCR. The sample holds about 97,000 clones, 76% seen once. The sequenced sample consisted of PBMCs. Source of these receptors: a man aged 40-55 years in good health and CMV-seronegative.

The V gene is TRBV5-4, the J gene TRBJ1-5; D unclear. The length of the CDR3 is 14 residues. Germline CDR1 reads SGHNT; CDR2 reads YYREEE (reference sequence). V lost 0 bases and J 7 bases, leaving 11 bases between the germline ends. CDR3 in amino acids: CASSLAGFWQPQHF. As DNA, the CDR3 is TGTGCCAGCAGCTTGGCAGGTTTTTGGCAGCCCCAGCATTTT.

V usage is TRBV7-8 and J usage is TRBJ2-1, with D possibly TRBD2 on 6 matching bases. Germline V gene data show CDR1 as SGHVS and CDR2 as FQNEAQ. The CDR3 totals 14 residues. The V and J ends lost 0 bases and 7 bases respectively, with 10 bases between them. The CDR3 nucleotides read TGTGCCAGCAGCTTAGCTCGCGGGGTTAATGAGCAGTTCTTC. Protein product: CASSLARGVNEQFF.

V and J are TRBV5-4 and TRBJ2-2; 7 bases agree with TRBD1. Trimming at V came to 4 bases and at J to 1 base, leaving 10 bases not matched to a gene. Germline V gives CDR1 SGHNT, CDR2 YYREEE (reference sequence). The CDR3 is made up of 17 amino acids. The CDR3 bases are TGTGCCAGCAGCCCTCCGAGGACAGGTCAGAACACCGGGGAGCTGTTTTTT. Translated, it gives CASSPPRTGQNTGELFF.

This clone has more than one count but fewer than ten. This sequence joins TRBV29-1 and TRBJ1-2; the D gene is possibly TRBD1 (6 bases). Trimming removed 0 bases at V and 7 bases at J, with 15 bases between. The CDR3 covers 14 residues. The V gene's germline CDR1 is SQVTM and CDR2 ANQGSEA. This CDR3 reads CSVEEVQGVGGYTF. The CDR3 DNA reads as TGCAGCGTTGAAGAAGTACAGGGTGTAGGTGGCTACACCTTC. The variable domain in full, with the rest retrieved from reference TRBV29-1 and TRBJ1-2, is SAVISQKPSRDICQRGTSLTIQCQVDSQVTMMFWYRQQPGQSLTLIATANQGSEATYESGFVIDKFPISRPNLTFSTLTVSNMSPEDSSIYLCSVEEVQGVGGYTFGSGTRLTVV.

This rearrangement joins TRBV7-3 to TRBJ2-1, with a possible D match to TRBD1 (5 bases). The length of the CDR3 is 15 residues. CDR1 is SGHTA, CDR2 FQGTGA, per germline. Trimming removed 5 bases from V and 3 bases from J, with 14 bases in between. The CDR3 protein is CASSPGNGLYNEQFF. CDR3 nucleotide sequence: TGTGCCAGCAGCCCAGGGAATGGGCTCTACAATGAGCAGTTCTTC.